Following are 19 T cell receptor beta chains from one sample sequenced in a study of blood T cell repertoires in COVID-19. Measured with immunoSEQ multiplex PCR; TCRdb has only the in-frame clones, and not every one. The sample consists of fewer than 250,000 clones, more than 85% of them appearing once. Sequencing used PBMCs or T cells enriched from blood (not recorded which). The origin of the receptors is a woman aged 40 to 50 in a cohort exposed to, infected with or recovered from COVID-19 (not recorded which).

The V call is TRBV5-5, the J call TRBJ2-1, with unresolved D. Looked up from germline, CDR1 is SGHKS and CDR2 is YYEKEE (reference sequence). Trimming pared 1 base from V and 2 bases from J, leaving 10 bases between. The CDR3 spans 15 residues. CDR3 bases: TGTGCCAGCAGCTTGACGCGTTTAGCCTACAATGAGCAGTTCTTC. This translates into CASSLTRLAYNEQFF.

The chain carries TRBV3-1 (or the pseudogene TRBV3-2) and TRBJ1-2, with 9 bases identical to TRBD1. This CDR3 spans 17 amino acids. Looked up from germline, CDR1 is LGHDT and CDR2 is YNNKEL (reference sequence). The junction had 11 bases not matched to a gene; V was cut back by 2 bases and J by 4 bases. The CDR3 DNA follows: TGTGCCAGCAGCCAAATACCACCGGGACAGGGAACCTATGGCTACACCTTC. Translating it yields CASSQIPPGQGTYGYTF.

The genes are TRBV19 and TRBJ2-1, with D possibly being TRBD2 (5 bases). The CDR3 length is 15 residues. Per the germline V gene, CDR1 is LNHDA and CDR2 is SQIVND (reference sequence). V was cut by 7 bases and J by 8 bases, with 21 bases left in between. The CDR3 bases are TGTGCCAGTAAGGAAAAGCGAGGGATGAGGGATGAGCAGTTCTTC. It specifies CASKEKRGMRDEQFF.

V is TRBV7-2 and J is TRBJ2-2, with a weak D call TRBD2 (6 bases). The CDR3 length is 13 residues. Trimming pared 10 bases from V and 6 bases from J, leaving 15 bases between. The germline V gene encodes CDR1 SGHTA and CDR2 FQGNSA. This CDR3 reads CATMSSGAGELFF. In DNA, the CDR3 is TGTGCCACCATGTCTTCGGGGGCCGGGGAGCTGTTTTTT.

This clone was seen more than once but under ten times. This chain uses TRBV3-1 (or the pseudogene TRBV3-2) with TRBJ1-4; 8 bases align to TRBD1. The CDR3 has 14 residues. Germline lookup yields CDR1 LGHDT and CDR2 YNNKEL (reference sequence). J was trimmed by 10 bases and V by 2 bases; bases with no gene match: 6. CDR3 loop: CASSQPGQGGKLFF. The CDR3 coding sequence is TGTGCCAGCAGCCAACCAGGACAGGGCGGAAAACTGTTTTTT.

The rearrangement joins TRBV2 to TRBJ2-7; 7 bases are a match to TRBD1. V lost 3 bases, J lost 2 bases, and 7 bases stayed unmatched. Germline CDR1 reads SNHLY; CDR2 reads FYNNEI. The CDR3 totals 15 residues. The CDR3 spells CASSEIRDSTYEQYF. CDR3 in DNA: TGTGCCAGCAGTGAGATTCGGGACAGCACCTACGAGCAGTACTTC.

The V call is TRBV9, the J call TRBJ1-4; D is undetermined. Trimming removed 4 bases from V and 0 bases from J, with 22 bases in between. Germline values: CDR1 SGDLS, CDR2 YYNGEE. The CDR3 is 19 amino acids. CDR3 amino acids: CASSPSEQVLLATNEKLFF. The CDR3 coding sequence is TGTGCCAGCAGCCCTAGCGAGCAGGTTCTCCTTGCAACTAATGAAAAACTGTTTTTT.

A single count supports this clone. The gene calls are TRBV19 and TRBJ2-7, with 9 nucleotides matching TRBD2. The CDR3 sequence is 15 residues long. CDR1 is LNHDA, CDR2 SQIVND, per germline (reference sequence). After removal of 7 bases from V and 0 bases from J, the junction contained 7 bases not matched to a gene. The CDR3 sequence is CASKWSGGSSYEQYF. The CDR3 DNA reads as TGTGCCAGTAAGTGGAGCGGGGGGAGCTCCTACGAGCAGTACTTC.

The table lists this clone with a count of one. The V gene is TRBV19, the J gene TRBJ1-2, with 10 bases fitting TRBD1. CDR3 length equals 15 residues. The germline gives CDR1 LNHDA, CDR2 SQIVND (reference sequence). Trimming took 6 bases from V and 8 from J; bases not matched to a gene: 12. CDR3 sequence reads: CASSIIRDRGYGYTF. In nucleotides, the CDR3 is TGTGCCAGTAGCATAATTCGGGACAGGGGCTACGGCTACACCTTC. The complete variable domain, with remaining parts taken from reference TRBV19 and TRBJ1-2, reads DGGITQSPKYLFRKEGQNVTLSCEQNLNHDAMYWYRQDPGQGLRLIYYSQIVNDFQKGDIAEGYSVSREKKESFPLTVTSAQKNPTAFYLCASSIIRDRGYGYTFGSGTRLTVV.

This chain joins TRBV5-1 and TRBJ2-2; 10 nucleotides align to TRBD2. The germline CDR1 and CDR2 sequences are SGHRS and YFSETQ. Trimming took 4 bases from V and 6 from J; bases not matched to a gene: 12. This CDR3 is built from 17 residues. The CDR3 reads CASSTLSGRSIPGELFF. For the CDR3, the DNA is TGCGCCAGCAGCACCCTTAGCGGGAGGAGTATCCCCGGGGAGCTGTTTTTT. Full variable domain (missing parts from reference TRBV5-1 and TRBJ2-2): KAGVTQTPRYLIKTRGQQVTLSCSPISGHRSVSWYQQTPGQGLQFLFEYFSETQRNKGNFPGRFSGRQFSNSRSEMNVSTLELGDSALYLCASSTLSGRSIPGELFFGEGSRLTVL.

This clone was observed a single time. The gene calls are TRBV19 and TRBJ2-7; D call uncertain. Germline CDR1 and CDR2: LNHDA and SQIVND (reference sequence). Trimming cost V 1 base and J 0 bases, with 7 bases left between them. There are 14 residues in the CDR3. As DNA, the CDR3 is TGTGCCAGTAGTATAGGAGCGAGCTCCTACGAGCAGTACTTC. It is translated as CASSIGASSYEQYF.

This chain connects TRBV24-1 to TRBJ2-7; 9 bases line up with TRBD1. J gave up 6 bases and V 5 bases, and 10 bases lay outside the gene matches. Germline-derived CDR1 and CDR2 are KGHDR and SFDVKD. There are 15 residues in the CDR3. CDR3 sequence (DNA): TGTGCCACCAGTGGGGACAGGGCTACTCTCAGCGAGCAGTACTTC. This encodes CATSGDRATLSEQYF.

This clone was seen a handful of times. CDR3 loop: CAISELRTSGGALEQFF. DNA of the CDR3: TGTGCCATCAGTGAGCTAAGGACTAGCGGGGGGGCCCTCGAGCAGTTCTTC. V gene TRBV10-3 combines with J gene TRBJ2-1, with TRBD2 matching 15 bases. J lost 10 bases, V lost 2 bases, and 9 bases had no gene match. CDR3 length: 17 amino acids. Germline lookup yields CDR1 ENHRY and CDR2 SYGVKD.

V usage is TRBV27 and J usage is TRBJ2-1; perhaps TRBD2 as D (6 bases). The V gene's germline CDR1 is MNHEY and CDR2 SMNVEV (reference sequence). The CDR3 has 14 amino acids. The germline V and J ends were trimmed by 4 bases and 10 bases, with 17 bases remaining between them. The CDR3 region is CASSSRDSLWEQFF. The CDR3 DNA follows: TGTGCCAGCAGTTCGCGGGACTCCTTATGGGAGCAGTTCTTC.

The DNA of the CDR3 is TGTGCCAGCAGTGAAGCGCTTCGTACAGGGCAAGAGACCCAGTACTTC. This gives the protein CASSEALRTGQETQYF. J is TRBJ2-5 and V is TRBV6-1, with D maybe TRBD1 (6 bases). Trimming removed 0 bases at V and 2 bases at J, with 13 bases between. Germline values: CDR1 MNHNS, CDR2 SASEGT. The CDR3 extends over 16 amino acids.

V usage is TRBV1 and J usage is TRBJ2-7; no check of the table's D call, TRBD1, against the DNA was made. TRBV1 is listed as a pseudogene. The CDR3 is made up of 14 amino acids. CDR3 coding DNA: TGCACCAGCAGCAGCGTAAAGGGGGCAGGCGAGCAGTACTTC. Its protein product is CTSSSVKGAGEQYF.

This clone was counted once. This chain uses TRBV6-5 with TRBJ2-5; D is perhaps TRBD2 (6 bases). CDR3 size: 15 residues. The germline V and J ends were trimmed by 4 bases and 1 base, with 13 bases remaining between them. Germline V CDR1 and CDR2: MNHEY, SVGAGI. The DNA for the CDR3 is TGTGCCAGCAGTTTCTACCCTAGCGCCCAAGAGACCCAGTACTTC. This translates into CASSFYPSAQETQYF.

The chain joins TRBV6-4 to TRBJ2-1, with D perhaps TRBD2 (5 bases). Germline V CDR1 and CDR2: MRHNA, SNTAGT. The CDR3 length is 15 residues. V dropped 4 bases and J dropped 0 bases, with 10 bases sitting between them. The CDR3 is CASSAVSGSYNEQFF. CDR3 coding DNA: TGTGCCAGCAGTGCGGTCAGCGGCTCCTACAATGAGCAGTTCTTC.

The J gene is TRBJ1-1, the V gene TRBV4-1; D perhaps matches TRBD1 (6 bases). Germline lookup yields CDR1 MGHRA and CDR2 YSYEKL. V was trimmed by 2 bases and J by 2 bases, leaving 18 bases between them. This CDR3 is 17 amino acids long. Here the CDR3 reads CASSQLPLPGQNTEAFF. CDR3 bases: TGCGCCAGCAGCCAACTCCCCCTCCCGGGACAAAACACTGAAGCTTTCTTT.